This TCR beta chain came from a study of graft-versus-host responses after intestinal transplantation. Overall study: Anti-thymocyte globulin served as induction for all recipients, who then took tacrolimus and steroids for approximately three years.

This clone was seen a handful of times. Its antigen is as yet unknown. The data were produced by immunoSEQ multiplex PCR, yet TCRdb's version contains in-frame clones alone and is incomplete. The profile covers tens of thousands of clones, with 84% appearing a single time and roughly 0.4% taken by the ten largest. The study, taken as a whole, reports: Circulating GvH clones peaking coincided with falling HvG clones soon after transplant. Recipient bone marrow held GvH clones, some seen earlier in ileum or blood. Where graft-donor T cell macrochimerism was present, patients had high graft-versus-host to host-versus-graft clonal ratios in allografts.

The sequence was collected from a human donor who was the organ donor for an intestinal transplant. Sequenced material: unstimulated CD4+ T cells sorted from spleen or lymph node cells, taken before transplant.

Here the CDR3 reads CASSTPGTRNSPLHF. The CDR3 coding sequence is TGTGCCAGCAGCACTCCCGGGACACGAAATTCACCCCTCCACTTT. The chain recombines TRBV7-2 with TRBJ1-6, with D possibly matching TRBD1 (6 bases). The CDR3 has 15 residues. The V end lost 5 bases, the J end lost 7 bases, and 15 bases lay between the germline ends. Germline V gives CDR1 SGHTA, CDR2 FQGNSA.